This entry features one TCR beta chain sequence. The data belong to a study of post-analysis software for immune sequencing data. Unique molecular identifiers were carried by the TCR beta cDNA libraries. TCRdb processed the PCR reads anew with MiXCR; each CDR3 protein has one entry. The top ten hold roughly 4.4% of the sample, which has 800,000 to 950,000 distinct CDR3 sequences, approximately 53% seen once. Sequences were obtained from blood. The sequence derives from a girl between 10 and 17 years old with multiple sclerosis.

CDR3 loop: CASSYSRGTGGYTF. The DNA of the CDR3 is TGTGCCAGCAGTTACTCAAGGGGGACGGGGGGCTACACCTTC. The chain is built from TRBV6-5 and TRBJ1-2; weak D call: TRBD1 (6 bases). Germline values: CDR1 MNHEY, CDR2 SVGAGI. V lost 0 bases and J lost 8, with 13 bases in between. This CDR3 spans 14 amino acids.